This T cell receptor (beta chain) stems from a study of graft-versus-host responses after intestinal transplantation. Study at large: Isolated intestinal, liver-intestinal, or multivisceral transplants were what recipients had. Anti-thymocyte globulin was used for induction in all recipients, who then took tacrolimus and steroids for roughly three years.

Clones were read by immunoSEQ multiplex PCR, and TCRdb kept only the in-frame ones, dropping some. The data contain more than 80,000 clones, 75% to 90% of them singletons. Findings and limits, study-wide: Clonal ratios of graft-versus-host to host-versus-graft in allografts were high for patients exhibiting graft-donor T cell macrochimerism. GvH clonotypes were identified within recipient marrow, with a subset emerging first in ileum or blood.

Germline V gene lookup returns CDR1 SQVTM and CDR2 ANQGSEA. The CDR3 runs to 16 residues. Trimming took 1 base from V and 0 from J, leaving 13 bases between them. Details on this clone: The antigen is unknown.

The material was unstimulated CD8+ T cells sorted from spleen or lymph node cells, obtained before intestinal transplant. The chain has TRBV29-1 and TRBJ1-3; D call uncertain. The TCR was taken from a human donor who received an intestinal transplant. CDR3 region: CSVEGWRAASGNTIYF. The CDR3 DNA sequence: TGCAGCGTTGAAGGGTGGAGGGCAGCCTCTGGAAACACCATATATTTT.